The 2 T cell receptor beta chains below were found in one sample sequenced in a study of T cell repertoires in cytomegalovirus infection. TCRdb ran MiXCR on the reads and lists one entry per CDR3 protein. The sample contains around 530,000 distinct CDR3 sequences, about 25% of which appear only once. The sample consisted of PBMCs. The receptors come from a human donor in good health (CMV status not recorded). Some clones in this sample may be carry-over from other donors' samples.

This clonotype was seen more than once but under ten times. The DNA for the CDR3 is TGTGCCATCCCAATACTCCATCAAGAGACCCAGTACTTC. This encodes CAIPILHQETQYF. The J gene is TRBJ2-5, the V gene TRBV10-3; D ambiguous. The CDR3 covers 13 residues. Germline V CDR1 and CDR2: ENHRY, SYGVKD. The V end lost 8 bases, the J end lost 2 bases, and 12 bases lay between the germline ends.

V usage is TRBV10-3 and J usage is TRBJ2-7, with D hard to call. The CDR3 sequence is 13 residues long. V was pared by 2 bases and J by 1 base, with 6 bases between. CDR1 is ENHRY and CDR2 is SYGVKD in the germline V gene. The CDR3: CAISEGQSYEQYV. CDR3 nucleotides: TGTGCCATCAGTGAGGGGCAGTCCTACGAGCAGTACGTC.